The 14 T cell receptor beta chains presented below share a single source sample, sequenced in a study of T cells in Graves' hyperthyroidism and ophthalmopathy. RNA transcripts provided the source from which TCR beta CDR3 regions were amplified. The TCR CDR3 first-round RT-PCR relied on the HTBI primer set. TCRdb reprocessed the multiplex PCR reads via MiXCR and lists one record per CDR3 protein. Among about 710,000 distinct CDR3 sequences listed, about a sixth were seen once. The specimen sequenced was blood. Source of these receptors: a young man with Graves' hyperthyroidism.

This clonotype came up a few times. A much larger clone sits a single nucleotide away, making a read error possible. V gene TRBV10-3 combines with J gene TRBJ2-3; 14 bases fit TRBD2. Germline assignment: CDR1 ENHRY and CDR2 SYGVKD. The CDR3 consists of 16 residues. The CDR3 is CAVRPGLAGDSDTQYF. The CDR3 bases are TGTGCCGTCAGGCCGGGACTAGCGGGAGATTCGGATACGCAGTATTTT.

This clonotype was picked up many times. The chain uses TRBV3-1 and TRBJ2-5; the D gene is possibly TRBD2 (5 bases). Germline-derived CDR1 and CDR2 are LGHDT and YNNKEL (reference sequence). Trimming pared 6 bases from V and 2 bases from J, leaving 13 bases between. The CDR3 contains 14 residues. The CDR3 DNA is TGTGCCAGCAGTTGGATCGGGGAACAAGAGACCCAGTACTTC. Its protein is CASSWIGEQETQYF.

This clonotype was seen a few times. The chain recombines TRBV7-8 with TRBJ2-1; 8 bases agree with TRBD2. The CDR3 loop spans 16 amino acids. Trimming took 1 base from V and 7 from J; bases not matched to a gene: 9. Germline V CDR1 and CDR2: SGHVS, FQNEAQ. CDR3 loop: CASSLDWGREVNEQFF. CDR3 bases: TGTGCCAGCAGCTTAGATTGGGGGCGGGAGGTGAATGAGCAGTTCTTC.

This clonotype was seen more than once but under ten times. V gene TRBV7-3 combines with J gene TRBJ2-7; TRBD1 or TRBD2 may be the D gene (5 bases each). Trimming removed 0 bases at V and 2 bases at J, with 14 bases between. CDR1 is SGHTA and CDR2 is FQGTGA in the germline V gene. The CDR3 has 16 residues. The DNA for the CDR3 is TGTGCCAGCAGCTTAACTCTTACCGGGGCCACCTACGAGCAGTACTTC. As protein: CASSLTLTGATYEQYF. Complete variable domain (other parts from reference TRBV7-3 and TRBJ2-7): GAGVSQTPSNKVTEKGKYVELRCDPISGHTALYWYRQSLGQGPEFLIYFQGTGAADDSGLPNDRFFAVRPEGSVSTLKIQRTERGDSAVYLCASSLTLTGATYEQYFGPGTRLTVT.

The chain combines TRBV19 with TRBJ2-5; 9 bases agree with TRBD2. The trim removed 4 bases at V and 2 bases at J, leaving 5 bases unmatched. In germline, CDR1 is LNHDA, CDR2 SQIVND (reference sequence). The CDR3 runs 15 residues. CDR3 sequence (DNA): TGTGCCAGTAGTACCCTAGCGGGGAGTCAAGAGACCCAGTACTTC. Protein: CASSTLAGSQETQYF.

The table lists this clonotype with a few counts. The chain employs TRBV6-2 or TRBV6-3 and TRBJ2-2, with TRBD2 matching 15 bases. The CDR3 is 15 residues long. V was clipped by 6 bases and J by 8 bases; unmatched bases: 4. Per germline, CDR1 MNHEY and CDR2 SVGEGT. The CDR3 nucleotides read TGTGCCAGCAGCTGGACTAGCGGGAGGGTAGGGGAGCTGTTTTTT. Translation gives CASSWTSGRVGELFF.

This clonotype occurred a few times. This sequence joins TRBV28 and TRBJ2-1; weak D call: TRBD1 (5 bases). The CDR3 runs 16 residues. CDR1 is MDHEN and CDR2 is SYDVKM in the germline V gene. V was clipped by 4 bases and J by 4 bases, with 17 bases between them. The CDR3 DNA is TGTGCCAGCAGTTCCGGACACGGCGCGATATACAATGAGCAGTTCTTC. This translates into CASSSGHGAIYNEQFF.

V usage is TRBV29-1 and J usage is TRBJ2-7; 7 bases match TRBD1. Germline trimming cut 4 bases from V and 4 bases from J; bases unmatched to any gene: 10. Per germline, CDR1 SQVTM and CDR2 ANQGSEA. The CDR3 spans 14 residues. As DNA, the CDR3 is TGCAGCGTTGGCAGAGGGGGCAGGGGATACGAGCAGTACTTC. Protein product: CSVGRGGRGYEQYF.

This sequence joins TRBV20-1 and TRBJ2-7; a weak D match, TRBD2 (7 bases). The CDR3 has 13 amino acids. Trimming took off 6 bases at V and 2 bases at J, with 14 bases between the two ends. The germline gives CDR1 DFQATT, CDR2 SNEGSKA (reference sequence). For the CDR3, the DNA is TGCAGTGCGCAAGGGGGGGATGCCTACGAGCAGTACTTC. Translating it yields CSAQGGDAYEQYF.

This clonotype was observed many times. The chain is built from TRBV3-1 and TRBJ2-3; 8 bases are shared with TRBD2. After removal of 2 bases from V and 2 bases from J, the junction contained 3 bases not matched to a gene. Germline V CDR1 and CDR2: LGHDT, YNNKEL (reference sequence). CDR3 length equals 15 residues. The CDR3 is CASSQRLATTDTQYF. DNA of the CDR3: TGTGCCAGCAGCCAACGACTAGCGACCACAGATACGCAGTATTTT.

Ten or more counts support this clonotype. The chain has TRBV12-3 or TRBV12-4 and TRBJ2-5; 7 bases agree with TRBD2. CDR3 length equals 13 residues. J was trimmed by 5 bases and V by 6 bases; bases with no gene match: 6. In nucleotides, the CDR3 is TGTGCCAGCAGGCCCACTAGCGTCGAGACCCAGTACTTC. Residues: CASRPTSVETQYF.

This clonotype has a count of ten or more. This chain joins TRBV15 and TRBJ1-1, with D unclear. V was clipped by 6 bases and J by 1 base, with 9 bases between them. CDR1 and CDR2 (germline): LNHNV, YYDKDF (reference sequence). CDR3 length: 13 residues. CDR3 nucleotides: TGTGCCACCAGTAGGCCATCGAACACTGAAGCTTTCTTT. Its translation: CATSRPSNTEAFF.

This clonotype was counted many times. This rearrangement joins TRBV7-2 to TRBJ2-7; TRBD2 agrees at 10 bases. The CDR3 contains 15 residues. V was clipped by 6 bases and J by 6 bases; unmatched bases: 11. Germline V lookup: CDR1 SGHTA, CDR2 FQGNSA. The CDR3 region has the DNA TGTGCCAGCAGTTTTAGGACTAGCGGTCTTGGCGAGCAGTACTTC. This translates into CASSFRTSGLGEQYF.

The table lists this clonotype with a few counts. V usage is TRBV12-3 or TRBV12-4 and J usage is TRBJ2-1, with 9 positions matching TRBD1. V trimming: 4 bases; J trimming: 10 bases; junction bases outside the gene matches: 8. This CDR3 has 14 amino acids. The CDR3 DNA is TGTGCCAGCAGTTGGACAGGGGATACCTGGGAGCAGTTCTTC. Translating it yields CASSWTGDTWEQFF.